The rows below give T cell receptor beta chains drawn from one sample of a study of CD8+ T cells in alopecia areata. The repertoire was sequenced with immunoSEQ multiplex PCR; TCRdb's copy has only in-frame clones and lacks some. The table has 15,000 to 20,000 clones, 50% to 75% seen once; the top ten hold approximately 7.6%. Sequencing was performed on skin, taken at week 4, from a patient treated with tofacitinib. These receptors all stem from a human donor with alopecia areata. The conserved cysteine and the conserved F or W are not part of the CDR3 here. The D gene is left open where the match is weak.

d_call: NA; v_call: TRBV4-1; j_call: TRBJ2-3; cdr3_aa: ASSQVDMGLRTDTQY
d_call: NA; v_call: TRBV10-3; j_call: TRBJ2-5; cdr3_aa: AISGQGKETQY
d_call: TRBD2; v_call: TRBV23-1; j_call: TRBJ2-3; cdr3_aa: ASSQSRGLAGASSTDTQY
d_call: NA; v_call: TRBV30; j_call: TRBJ1-6; cdr3_aa: AWSVRRTPGSLLH
d_call: TRBD1; v_call: TRBV9; j_call: TRBJ1-6; cdr3_aa: ASSGEDRGNSPLH
d_call: NA; v_call: TRBV4-1; j_call: TRBJ2-7; cdr3_aa: ASSQELGRGTYEQY
d_call: NA; v_call: TRBV7-8; j_call: TRBJ1-5; cdr3_aa: ASSLATGRQPQH
d_call: NA; v_call: TRBV19; j_call: TRBJ1-1; cdr3_aa: ASGGNLQDTEAF
d_call: TRBD1; v_call: TRBV19; j_call: TRBJ2-2; cdr3_aa: ASSLDGTALGTGELF
d_call: NA; v_call: TRBV19; j_call: TRBJ1-5; cdr3_aa: ASTHTGASPQH
d_call: NA; v_call: TRBV7-9; j_call: TRBJ2-7; cdr3_aa: ASSTTAYEQY
d_call: NA; v_call: TRBV6-1; j_call: TRBJ2-2; cdr3_aa: AALTPTNTGELF
d_call: TRBD1; v_call: TRBV5-5; j_call: TRBJ1-1; cdr3_aa: ASSHLGQGSEAF
d_call: NA; v_call: TRBV7-8; j_call: TRBJ2-5; cdr3_aa: ASSLVAETQY
d_call: NA; v_call: TRBV6-4; j_call: TRBJ2-3; cdr3_aa: ASSDAPGGGNTDTQY
d_call: NA; v_call: TRBV28; j_call: TRBJ1-4; cdr3_aa: ASKGGVSTEKLF
d_call: NA; v_call: TRBV30; j_call: TRBJ2-5; cdr3_aa: AWSVGGGAETQY
d_call: NA; v_call: TRBV5-1; j_call: TRBJ1-2; cdr3_aa: ASSSQTSNYGYT
d_call: NA; v_call: TRBV10-3; j_call: TRBJ2-1; cdr3_aa: AISGLVNYNEQF
d_call: NA; v_call: TRBV28; j_call: TRBJ1-5; cdr3_aa: ASGRSSNTGSGNQPQH
d_call: NA; v_call: TRBV4-3; j_call: TRBJ2-2; cdr3_aa: ASSPTGALNTGELF
d_call: NA; v_call: TRBV2; j_call: TRBJ2-2; cdr3_aa: ASSENEKELF
d_call: NA; v_call: TRBV6-1; j_call: TRBJ2-5; cdr3_aa: ASFGRGQGETQY
d_call: TRBD1; v_call: TRBV4-2; j_call: TRBJ2-7; cdr3_aa: ASSQGGQGTSYEQY
d_call: NA; v_call: TRBV29-1; j_call: TRBJ1-3; cdr3_aa: SFRGSGNTIY